Sequencing of this TCR beta chain was carried out in a study of T cell responses to AZD1222 COVID-19 vaccine. Regarding the study as a whole: Reports indicate that nearly half of spike-specific TCRs are directed at unmutated variant regions. CD4 TCRs linked to vaccination spanned spike, dominating at 160-218 and 743-854.

Germline V gives CDR1 LNHDA, CDR2 SQIVND (reference sequence). This CDR3 is 15 amino acids long. V dropped 4 bases and J dropped 8; count of bases not matched to a gene: 8. This clone has only one observation. Its antigen remains unidentified. TCRdb keeps only in-frame clones here, not all; method: immunoSEQ multiplex PCR. The data contain tens of thousands of clones, 92% of them singletons. The input for sequencing was peripheral blood, taken 28 days after the second AZD1222 dose. V and J are TRBV19 and TRBJ2-2; 9 nucleotides agree with TRBD2. The sequence came from an adult who received the AZD1222 COVID-19 vaccine. The CDR3: CASSSLAGTAGELFF. In DNA, the CDR3 is TGTGCCAGTAGTAGCCTAGCGGGGACTGCAGGGGAGCTGTTTTTT. The full variable domain, rest sourced from reference TRBV19 and TRBJ2-2, is DGGITQSPKYLFRKEGQNVTLSCEQNLNHDAMYWYRQDPGQGLRLIYYSQIVNDFQKGDIAEGYSVSREKKESFPLTVTSAQKNPTAFYLCASSSLAGTAGELFFGEGSRLTVL.